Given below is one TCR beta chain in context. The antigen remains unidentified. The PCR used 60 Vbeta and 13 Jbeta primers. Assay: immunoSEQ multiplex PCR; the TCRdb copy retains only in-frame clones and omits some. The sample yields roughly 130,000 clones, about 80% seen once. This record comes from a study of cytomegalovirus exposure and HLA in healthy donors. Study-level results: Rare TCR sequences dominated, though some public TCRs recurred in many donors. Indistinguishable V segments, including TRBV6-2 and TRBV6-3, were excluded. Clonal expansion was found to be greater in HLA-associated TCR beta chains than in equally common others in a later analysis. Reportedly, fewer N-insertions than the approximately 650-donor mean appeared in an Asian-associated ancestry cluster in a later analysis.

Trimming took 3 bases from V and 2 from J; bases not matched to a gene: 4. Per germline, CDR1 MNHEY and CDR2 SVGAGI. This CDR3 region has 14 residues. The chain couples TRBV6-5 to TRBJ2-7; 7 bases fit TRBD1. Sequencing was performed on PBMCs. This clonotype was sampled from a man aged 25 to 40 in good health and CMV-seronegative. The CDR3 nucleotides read TGTGCCAGCAGTTATCGGGACAGTACCTACGAGCAGTACTTC. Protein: CASSYRDSTYEQYF.